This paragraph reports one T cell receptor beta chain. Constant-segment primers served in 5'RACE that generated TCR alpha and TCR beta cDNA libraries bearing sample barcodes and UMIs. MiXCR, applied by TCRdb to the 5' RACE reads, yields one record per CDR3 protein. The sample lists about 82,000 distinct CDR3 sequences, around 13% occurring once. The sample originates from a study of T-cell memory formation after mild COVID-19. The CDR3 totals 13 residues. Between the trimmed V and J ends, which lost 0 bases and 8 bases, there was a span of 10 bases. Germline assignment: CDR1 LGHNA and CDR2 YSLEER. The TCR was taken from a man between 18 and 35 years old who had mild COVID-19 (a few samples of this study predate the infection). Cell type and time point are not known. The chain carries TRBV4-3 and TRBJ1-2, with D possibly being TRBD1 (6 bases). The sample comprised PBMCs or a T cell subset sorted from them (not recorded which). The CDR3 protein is CASSQDWGQGYTF. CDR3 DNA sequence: TGCGCCAGCAGCCAAGATTGGGGGCAGGGCTACACCTTC.